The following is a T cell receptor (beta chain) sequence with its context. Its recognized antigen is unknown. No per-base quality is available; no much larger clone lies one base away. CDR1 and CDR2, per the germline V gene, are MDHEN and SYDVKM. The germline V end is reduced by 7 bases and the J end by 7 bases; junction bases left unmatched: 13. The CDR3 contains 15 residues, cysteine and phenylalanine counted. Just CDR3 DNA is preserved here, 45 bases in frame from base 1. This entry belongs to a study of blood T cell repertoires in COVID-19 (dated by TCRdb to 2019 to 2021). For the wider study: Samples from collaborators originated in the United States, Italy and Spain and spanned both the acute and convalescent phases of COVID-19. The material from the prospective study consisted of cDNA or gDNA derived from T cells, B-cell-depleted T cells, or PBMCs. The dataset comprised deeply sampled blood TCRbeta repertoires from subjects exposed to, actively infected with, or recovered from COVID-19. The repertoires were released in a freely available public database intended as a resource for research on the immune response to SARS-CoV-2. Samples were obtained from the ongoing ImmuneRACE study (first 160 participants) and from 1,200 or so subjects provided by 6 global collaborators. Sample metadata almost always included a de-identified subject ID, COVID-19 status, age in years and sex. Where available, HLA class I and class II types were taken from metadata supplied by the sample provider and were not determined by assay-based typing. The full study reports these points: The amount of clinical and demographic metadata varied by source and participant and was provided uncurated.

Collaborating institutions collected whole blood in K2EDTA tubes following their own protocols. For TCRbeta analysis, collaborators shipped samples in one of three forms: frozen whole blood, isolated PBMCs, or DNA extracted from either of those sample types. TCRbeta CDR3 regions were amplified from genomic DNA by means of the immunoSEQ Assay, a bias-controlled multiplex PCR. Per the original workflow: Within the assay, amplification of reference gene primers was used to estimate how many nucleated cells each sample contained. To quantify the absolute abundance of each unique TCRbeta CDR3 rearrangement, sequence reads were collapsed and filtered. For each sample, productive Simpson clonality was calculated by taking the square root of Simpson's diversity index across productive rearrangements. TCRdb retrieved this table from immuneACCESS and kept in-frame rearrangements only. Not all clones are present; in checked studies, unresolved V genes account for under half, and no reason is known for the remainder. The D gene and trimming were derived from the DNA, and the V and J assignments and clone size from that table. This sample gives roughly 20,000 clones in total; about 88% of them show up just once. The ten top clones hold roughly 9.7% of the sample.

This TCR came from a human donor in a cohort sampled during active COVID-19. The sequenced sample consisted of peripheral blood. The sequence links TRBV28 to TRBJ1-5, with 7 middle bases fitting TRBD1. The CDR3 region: CASKGQSLTGQPQHF. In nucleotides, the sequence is TGTGCCAGCAAGGGACAGTCTCTAACAGGGCAGCCCCAGCATTTT.